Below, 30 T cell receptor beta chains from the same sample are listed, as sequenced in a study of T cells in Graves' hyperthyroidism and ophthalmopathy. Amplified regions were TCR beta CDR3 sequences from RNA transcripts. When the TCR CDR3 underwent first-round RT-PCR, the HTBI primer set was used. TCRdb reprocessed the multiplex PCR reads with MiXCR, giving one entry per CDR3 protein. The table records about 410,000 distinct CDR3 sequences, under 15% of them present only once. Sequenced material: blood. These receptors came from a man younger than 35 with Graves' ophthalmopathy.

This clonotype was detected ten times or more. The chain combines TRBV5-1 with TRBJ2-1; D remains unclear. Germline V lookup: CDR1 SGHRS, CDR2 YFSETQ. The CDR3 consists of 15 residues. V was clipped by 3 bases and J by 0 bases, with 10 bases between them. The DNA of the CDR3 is TGCGCCAGCAGCTCTAGGACGAGCTCCTACAATGAGCAGTTCTTC. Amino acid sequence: CASSSRTSSYNEQFF.

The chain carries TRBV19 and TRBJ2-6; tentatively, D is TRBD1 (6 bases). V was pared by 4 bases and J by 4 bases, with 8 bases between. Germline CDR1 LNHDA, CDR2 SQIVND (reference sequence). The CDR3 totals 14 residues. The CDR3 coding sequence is TGTGCCAGTAGTACAGGGGTAGGGGCCAACGTCCTGACTTTC. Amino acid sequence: CASSTGVGANVLTF.

The CDR3 region is CAWSYRDEQYF. The CDR3 nucleotides read TGTGCCTGGAGTTACCGGGACGAGCAGTACTTC. The gene calls are TRBV30 and TRBJ2-7; D remains ambiguous. The CDR3 sequence is 11 residues long. Germline CDR1 and CDR2: GTSNPN and SVGIG (reference sequence). Trimming stripped 2 bases from V and 5 bases from J, with 7 bases between.

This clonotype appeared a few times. The CDR3 here is CATSARGSPLHF. The CDR3 nucleotides are TGTGCCACCAGCGCTAGAGGGTCACCCCTCCACTTT. This chain uses TRBV15 with TRBJ1-6; D unresolved. Germline-derived CDR1 and CDR2 are LNHNV and YYDKDF (reference sequence). The CDR3 contains 12 residues. V lost 5 bases and J 10 bases, leaving 9 bases between the germline ends. Full variable domain (outside the CDR3, taken from reference TRBV15 and TRBJ1-6): DAMVIQNPRYQVTQFGKPVTLSCSQTLNHNVMYWYQQKSSQAPKLLFHYYDKDFNNEADTPDNFQSRRPNTSFCFLDIRSPGLGDTAMYLCATSARGSPLHFGNGTRLTVT.

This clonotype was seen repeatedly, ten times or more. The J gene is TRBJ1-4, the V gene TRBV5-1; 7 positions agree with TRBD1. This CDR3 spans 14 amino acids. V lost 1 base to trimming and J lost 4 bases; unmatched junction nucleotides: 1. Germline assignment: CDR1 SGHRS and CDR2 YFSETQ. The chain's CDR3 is CASSLTGDNEKLFF. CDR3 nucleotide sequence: TGCGCCAGCAGCTTGACAGGGGATAATGAAAAACTGTTTTTT.

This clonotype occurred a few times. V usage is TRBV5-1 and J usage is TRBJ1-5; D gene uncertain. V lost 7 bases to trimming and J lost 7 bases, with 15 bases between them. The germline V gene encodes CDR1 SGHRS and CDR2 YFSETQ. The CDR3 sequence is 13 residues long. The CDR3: CASASNVGQPQHF. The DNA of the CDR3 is TGCGCCAGCGCATCTAATGTCGGGCAGCCCCAGCATTTT.

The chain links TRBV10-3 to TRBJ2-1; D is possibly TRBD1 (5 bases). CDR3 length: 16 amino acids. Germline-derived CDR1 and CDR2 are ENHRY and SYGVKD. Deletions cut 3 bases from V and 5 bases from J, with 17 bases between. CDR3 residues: CAISDGASYSDNEQFF. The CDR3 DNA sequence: TGTGCCATCAGTGATGGGGCTAGTTACTCTGACAATGAGCAGTTCTTC.

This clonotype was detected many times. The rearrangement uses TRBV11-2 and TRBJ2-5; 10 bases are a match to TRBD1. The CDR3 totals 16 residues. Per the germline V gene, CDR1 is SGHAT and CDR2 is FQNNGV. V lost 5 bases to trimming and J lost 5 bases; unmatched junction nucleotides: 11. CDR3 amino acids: CASSGRDRGFGETQYF. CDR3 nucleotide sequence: TGTGCCAGCAGCGGACGGGACAGGGGCTTTGGTGAGACCCAGTACTTC.

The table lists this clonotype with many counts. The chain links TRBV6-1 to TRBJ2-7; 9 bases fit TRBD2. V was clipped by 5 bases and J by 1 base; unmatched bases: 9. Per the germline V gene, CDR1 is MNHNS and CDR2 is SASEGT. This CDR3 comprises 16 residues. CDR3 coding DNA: TGTGCCAGCAGTATGGAACTAGCGGGCACGTCCTACGAGCAGTACTTC. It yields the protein CASSMELAGTSYEQYF.

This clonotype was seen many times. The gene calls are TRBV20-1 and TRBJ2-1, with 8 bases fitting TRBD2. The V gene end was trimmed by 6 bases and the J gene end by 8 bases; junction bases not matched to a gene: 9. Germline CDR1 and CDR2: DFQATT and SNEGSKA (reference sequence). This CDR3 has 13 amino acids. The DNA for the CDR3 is TGCAGTGCCTATACGGGGGGGCGGGATGAGCAGTTCTTC. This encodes CSAYTGGRDEQFF.

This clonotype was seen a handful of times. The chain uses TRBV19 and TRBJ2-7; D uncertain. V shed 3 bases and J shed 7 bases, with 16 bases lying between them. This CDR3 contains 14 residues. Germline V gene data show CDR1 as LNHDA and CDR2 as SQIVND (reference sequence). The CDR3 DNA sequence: TGTGCCAGTAGTATGTTCCCAGAGGTCATGGAGCAGTACTTC. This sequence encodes CASSMFPEVMEQYF.

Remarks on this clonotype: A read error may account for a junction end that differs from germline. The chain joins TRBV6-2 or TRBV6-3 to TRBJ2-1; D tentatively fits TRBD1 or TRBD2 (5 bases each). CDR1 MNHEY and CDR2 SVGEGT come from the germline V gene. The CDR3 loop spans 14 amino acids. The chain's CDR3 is CAISGTPPYNEQFF. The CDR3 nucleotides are TGTGCCATCAGTGGGACCCCCCCCTACAATGAGCAGTTCTTC.

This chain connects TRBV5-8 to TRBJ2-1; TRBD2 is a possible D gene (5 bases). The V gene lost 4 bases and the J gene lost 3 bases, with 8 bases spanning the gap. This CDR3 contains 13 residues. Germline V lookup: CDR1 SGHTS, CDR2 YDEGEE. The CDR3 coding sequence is TGTGCCAGCAGCGGGAGAAACTACAATGAGCAGTTCTTC. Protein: CASSGRNYNEQFF. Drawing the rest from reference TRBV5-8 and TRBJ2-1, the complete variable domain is EAGVTQSPTHLIKTRGQQATLRCSPISGHTSVYWYQQALGLGLQFLLWYDEGEERNRGNFPPRFSGRQFPNYSSELNVNALELEDSALYLCASSGRNYNEQFFGPGTRLTVL.

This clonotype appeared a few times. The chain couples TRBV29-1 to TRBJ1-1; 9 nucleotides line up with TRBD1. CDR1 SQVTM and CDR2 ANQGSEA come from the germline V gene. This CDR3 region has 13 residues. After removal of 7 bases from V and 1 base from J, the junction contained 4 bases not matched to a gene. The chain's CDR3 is CSARTGENTEAFF. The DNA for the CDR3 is TGCAGCGCCCGGACAGGGGAGAACACTGAAGCTTTCTTT. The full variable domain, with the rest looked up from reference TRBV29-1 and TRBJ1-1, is SAVISQKPSRDICQRGTSLTIQCQVDSQVTMMFWYRQQPGQSLTLIATANQGSEATYESGFVIDKFPISRPNLTFSTLTVSNMSPEDSSIYLCSARTGENTEAFFGQGTRLTVV.

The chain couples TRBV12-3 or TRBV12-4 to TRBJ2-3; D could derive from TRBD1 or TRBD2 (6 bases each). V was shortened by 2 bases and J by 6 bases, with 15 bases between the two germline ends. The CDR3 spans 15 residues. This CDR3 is CASSLRGAFFDTQYF. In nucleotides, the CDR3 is TGTGCCAGCAGTTTAAGGGGGGCGTTCTTCGATACGCAGTATTTT.

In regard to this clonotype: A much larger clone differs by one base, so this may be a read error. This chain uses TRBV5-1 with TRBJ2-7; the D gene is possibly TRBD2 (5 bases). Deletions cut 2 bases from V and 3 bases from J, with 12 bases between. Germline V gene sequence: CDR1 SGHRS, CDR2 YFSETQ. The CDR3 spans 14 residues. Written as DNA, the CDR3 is TGCGCCAGCAGCTTCGCCTACGGGAACTACGAGCAGTACTTC. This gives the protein CASSFAYGNYEQYF.

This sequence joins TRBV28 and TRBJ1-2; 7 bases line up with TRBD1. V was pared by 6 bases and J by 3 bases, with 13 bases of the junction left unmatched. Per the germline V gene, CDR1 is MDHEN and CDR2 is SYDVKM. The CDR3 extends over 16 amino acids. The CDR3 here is CASRGTSFRGYYGYTF. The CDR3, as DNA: TGTGCCAGCAGGGGGACTAGTTTCAGGGGGTACTATGGCTACACCTTC.

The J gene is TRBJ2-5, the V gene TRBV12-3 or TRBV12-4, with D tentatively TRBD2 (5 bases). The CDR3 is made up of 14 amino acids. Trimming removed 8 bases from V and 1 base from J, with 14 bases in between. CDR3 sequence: CASGLAGSQETQYF. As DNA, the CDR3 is TGTGCCAGCGGCTTGGCTGGGAGCCAAGAGACCCAGTACTTC.

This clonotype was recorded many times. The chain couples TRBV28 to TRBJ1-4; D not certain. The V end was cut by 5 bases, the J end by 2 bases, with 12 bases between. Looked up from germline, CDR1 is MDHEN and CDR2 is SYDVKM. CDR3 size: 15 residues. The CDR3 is CASSPLAETNEKLFF. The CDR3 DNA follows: TGTGCCAGCAGTCCCCTTGCGGAGACTAATGAAAAACTGTTTTTT.

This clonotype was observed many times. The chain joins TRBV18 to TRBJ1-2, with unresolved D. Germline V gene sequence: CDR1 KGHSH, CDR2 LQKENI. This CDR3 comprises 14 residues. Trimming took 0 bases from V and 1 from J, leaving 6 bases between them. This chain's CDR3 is CASSPPPLNYGYTF. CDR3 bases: TGTGCCAGCTCACCACCGCCCCTTAACTATGGCTACACCTTC.

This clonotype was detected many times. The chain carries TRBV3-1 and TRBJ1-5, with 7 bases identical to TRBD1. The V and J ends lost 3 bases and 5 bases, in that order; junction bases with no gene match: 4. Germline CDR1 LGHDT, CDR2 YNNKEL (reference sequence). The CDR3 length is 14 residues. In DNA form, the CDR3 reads TGTGCCAGCAGCCATACGACAGGGCATCAGCCCCAGCATTTT. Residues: CASSHTTGHQPQHF.

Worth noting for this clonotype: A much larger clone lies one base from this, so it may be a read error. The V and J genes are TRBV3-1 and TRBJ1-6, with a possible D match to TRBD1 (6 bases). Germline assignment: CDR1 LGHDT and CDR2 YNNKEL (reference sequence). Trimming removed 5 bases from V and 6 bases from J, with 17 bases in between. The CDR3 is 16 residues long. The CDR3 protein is CASSSLGGPSNSPLHF. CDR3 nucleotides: TGTGCCAGCAGCTCGCTTGGGGGGCCCTCTAATTCACCCCTCCACTTT.

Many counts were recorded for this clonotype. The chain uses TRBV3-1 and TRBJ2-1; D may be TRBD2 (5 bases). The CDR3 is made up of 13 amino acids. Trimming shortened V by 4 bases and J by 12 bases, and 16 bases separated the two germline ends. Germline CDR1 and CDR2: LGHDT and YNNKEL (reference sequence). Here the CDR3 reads CASSLGAVSGQFF. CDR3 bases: TGTGCCAGCAGCCTGGGAGCGGTATCTGGGCAGTTCTTC.

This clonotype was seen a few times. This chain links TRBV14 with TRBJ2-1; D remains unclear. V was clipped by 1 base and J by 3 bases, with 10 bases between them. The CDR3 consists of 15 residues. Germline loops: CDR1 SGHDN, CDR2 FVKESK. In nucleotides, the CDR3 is TGTGCCAGCAGCCAAGTGGCCAGTGGCTACAATGAGCAGTTCTTC. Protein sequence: CASSQVASGYNEQFF. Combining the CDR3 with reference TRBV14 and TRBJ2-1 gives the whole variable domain EAGVTQFPSHSVIEKGQTVTLRCDPISGHDNLYWYRRVMGKEIKFLLHFVKESKQDESGMPNNRFLAERTGGTYSTLKVQPAELEDSGVYFCASSQVASGYNEQFFGPGTRLTVL.

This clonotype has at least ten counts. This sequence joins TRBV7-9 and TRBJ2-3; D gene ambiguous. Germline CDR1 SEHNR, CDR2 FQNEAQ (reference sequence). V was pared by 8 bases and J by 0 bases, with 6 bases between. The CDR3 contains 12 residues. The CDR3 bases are TGTGCCAGCCCGGCCAGCACAGATACGCAGTATTTT. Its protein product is CASPASTDTQYF.

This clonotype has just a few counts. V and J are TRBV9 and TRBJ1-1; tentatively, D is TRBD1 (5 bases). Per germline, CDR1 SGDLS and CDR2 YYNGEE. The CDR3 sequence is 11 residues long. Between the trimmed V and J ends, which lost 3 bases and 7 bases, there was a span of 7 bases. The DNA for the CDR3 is TGTGCCAGCAGCGGAACAGGTGAAGCTTTCTTT. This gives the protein CASSGTGEAFF.

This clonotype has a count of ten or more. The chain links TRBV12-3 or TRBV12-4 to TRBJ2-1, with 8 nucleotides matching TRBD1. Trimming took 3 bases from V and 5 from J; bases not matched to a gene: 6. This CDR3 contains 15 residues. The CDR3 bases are TGTGCCAGCAGTTTCCGGACAGGGAAACACAATGAGCAGTTCTTC. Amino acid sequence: CASSFRTGKHNEQFF.

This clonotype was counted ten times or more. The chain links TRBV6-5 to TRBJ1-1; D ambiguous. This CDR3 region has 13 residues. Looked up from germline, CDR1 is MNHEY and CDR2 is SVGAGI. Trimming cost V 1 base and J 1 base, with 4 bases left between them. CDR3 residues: CASSYLGNTEAFF. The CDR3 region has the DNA TGTGCCAGCAGTTACTTAGGGAACACTGAAGCTTTCTTT.

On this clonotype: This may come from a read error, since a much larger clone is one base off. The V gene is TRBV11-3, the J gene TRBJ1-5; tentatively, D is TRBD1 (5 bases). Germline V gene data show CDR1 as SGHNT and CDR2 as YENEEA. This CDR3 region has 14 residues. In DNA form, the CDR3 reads TGTGCCAGCAGCTCGGGACTTAGCAATCAGCTCCAGCATTTT. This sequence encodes CASSSGLSNQLQHF. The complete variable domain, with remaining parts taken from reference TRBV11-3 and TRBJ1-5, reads EAGVVQSPRYKIIEKKQPVAFWCNPISGHNTLYWYLQNLGQGPELLIRYENEEAVDDSQLPKDRFSAERLKGVDSTLKIQPAELGDSAVYLCASSSGLSNQLQHFGDGTRLSIL.

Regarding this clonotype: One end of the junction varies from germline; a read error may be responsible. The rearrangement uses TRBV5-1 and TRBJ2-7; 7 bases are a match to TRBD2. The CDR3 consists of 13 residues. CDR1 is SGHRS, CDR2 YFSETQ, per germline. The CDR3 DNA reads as TGCGCCCGCAGCTTTGCGGGGGACTACGAGCAGTACTTC. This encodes CARSFAGDYEQYF.